The T cell receptor (beta chain) described here comes from a study of OX40 agonist ivuxolimab in advanced cancers. From germline, CDR1 is SGHTA and CDR2 FQGNSA. This CDR3 is built from 14 residues. Trimming took 5 bases from V and 4 from J, leaving 14 bases between them. Sequenced by immunoSEQ multiplex PCR; TCRdb stores in-frame clones only, minus some. The table has 150,000 to 190,000 clones, roughly 94% seen once. V gene TRBV7-2 combines with J gene TRBJ1-2; tentatively, D is TRBD1 (6 bases). The sequence was obtained from an adult with an advanced solid tumor such as melanoma, head and neck, liver or kidney cancer. Source: CD4+ or CD8+ T cells sorted from blood, taken in a trial of the OX40 agonist ivuxolimab. CDR3 in amino acids: CASSAGAEGYGYTF. DNA of the CDR3: TGTGCCAGCAGCGCGGGGGCGGAGGGCTATGGCTACACCTTC.